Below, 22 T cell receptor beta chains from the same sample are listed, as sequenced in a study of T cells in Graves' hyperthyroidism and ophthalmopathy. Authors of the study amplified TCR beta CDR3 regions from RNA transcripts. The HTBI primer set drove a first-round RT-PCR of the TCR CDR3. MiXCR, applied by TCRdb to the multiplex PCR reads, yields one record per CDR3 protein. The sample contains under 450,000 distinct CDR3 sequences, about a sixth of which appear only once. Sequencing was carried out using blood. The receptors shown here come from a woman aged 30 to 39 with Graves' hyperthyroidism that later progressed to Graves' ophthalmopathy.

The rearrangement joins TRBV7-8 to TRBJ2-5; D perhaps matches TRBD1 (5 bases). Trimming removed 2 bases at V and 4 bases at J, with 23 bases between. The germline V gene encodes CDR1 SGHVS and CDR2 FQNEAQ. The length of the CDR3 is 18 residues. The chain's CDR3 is CASSLLLGIRRDGETQYF. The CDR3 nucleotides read TGTGCCAGCAGCTTACTGCTGGGTATACGCAGGGATGGAGAGACCCAGTACTTC.

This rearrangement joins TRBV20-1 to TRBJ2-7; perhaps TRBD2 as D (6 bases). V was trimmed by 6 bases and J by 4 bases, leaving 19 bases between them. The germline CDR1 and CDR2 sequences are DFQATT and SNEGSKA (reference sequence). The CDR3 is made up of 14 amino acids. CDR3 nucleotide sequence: TGCAGTGCCCCCCCCCGGGAGAGGGTTTACGAGCAGTACTTC. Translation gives CSAPPRERVYEQYF.

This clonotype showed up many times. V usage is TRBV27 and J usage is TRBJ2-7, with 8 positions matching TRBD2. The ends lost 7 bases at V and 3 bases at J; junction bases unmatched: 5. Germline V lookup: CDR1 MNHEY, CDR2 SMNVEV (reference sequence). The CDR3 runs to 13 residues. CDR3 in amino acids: CASTPAGGYEQYF. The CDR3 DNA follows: TGTGCCAGCACTCCGGCGGGGGGCTACGAGCAGTACTTC.

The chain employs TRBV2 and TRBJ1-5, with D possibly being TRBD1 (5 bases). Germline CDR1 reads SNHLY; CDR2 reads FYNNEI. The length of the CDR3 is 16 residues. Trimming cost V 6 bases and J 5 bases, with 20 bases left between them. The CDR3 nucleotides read TGTGCCAGCAGCTTCCGACGGGGAGGGGAGGATCAGCCCCAGCATTTT. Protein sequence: CASSFRRGGEDQPQHF.

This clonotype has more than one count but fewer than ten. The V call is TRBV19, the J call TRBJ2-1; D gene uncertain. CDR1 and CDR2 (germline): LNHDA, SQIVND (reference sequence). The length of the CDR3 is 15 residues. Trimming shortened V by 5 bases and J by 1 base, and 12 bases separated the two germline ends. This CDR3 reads CASSSHLLSYNEQFF. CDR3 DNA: TGTGCCAGTAGTTCCCACCTCCTTTCCTACAATGAGCAGTTCTTC.

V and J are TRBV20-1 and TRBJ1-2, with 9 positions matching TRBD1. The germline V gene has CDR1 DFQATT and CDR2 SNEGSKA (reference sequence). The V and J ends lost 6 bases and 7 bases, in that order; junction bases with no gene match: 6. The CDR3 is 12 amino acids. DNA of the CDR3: TGCAGTGCCATCGGACAGGGGTCTGGCTACACCTTC. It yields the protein CSAIGQGSGYTF.

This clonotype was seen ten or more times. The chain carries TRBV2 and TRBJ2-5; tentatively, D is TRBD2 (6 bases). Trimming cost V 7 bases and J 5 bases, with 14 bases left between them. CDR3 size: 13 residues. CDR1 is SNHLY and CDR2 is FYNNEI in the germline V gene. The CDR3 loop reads CASKAGGTETQYF. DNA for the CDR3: TGTGCCAGCAAGGCCGGCGGGACTGAGACCCAGTACTTC.

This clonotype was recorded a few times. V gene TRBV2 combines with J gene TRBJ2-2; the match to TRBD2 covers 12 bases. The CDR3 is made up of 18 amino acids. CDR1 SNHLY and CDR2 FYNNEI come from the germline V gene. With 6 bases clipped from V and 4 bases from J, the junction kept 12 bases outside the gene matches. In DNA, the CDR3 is TGTGCCAGCAGGGGACCTAGGACTAGCGGGGAGCCCACCGGGGAGCTGTTTTTT. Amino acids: CASRGPRTSGEPTGELFF. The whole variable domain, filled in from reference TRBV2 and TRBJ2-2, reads EPEVTQTPSHQVTQMGQEVILRCVPISNHLYFYWYRQILGQKVEFLVSFYNNEISEKSEIFDDQFSVERPDGSNFTLKIRSTKLEDSAMYFCASRGPRTSGEPTGELFFGEGSRLTVL.

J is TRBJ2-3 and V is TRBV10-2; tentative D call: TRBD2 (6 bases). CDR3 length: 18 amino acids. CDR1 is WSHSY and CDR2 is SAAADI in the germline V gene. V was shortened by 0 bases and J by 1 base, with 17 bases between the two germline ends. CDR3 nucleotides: TGCGCCAGCAGTGAGTCGATATACCGCCGCGGGGGCACAGATACGCAGTATTTT. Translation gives CASSESIYRRGGTDTQYF.

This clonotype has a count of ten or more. The CDR3 bases are TGTGCCAGCAGTGTGCACCCGGGAACCTACGAGCAGTACTTC. This sequence encodes CASSVHPGTYEQYF. V is TRBV2 and J is TRBJ2-7, with TRBD2 as a possible D gene (5 bases). The germline gives CDR1 SNHLY, CDR2 FYNNEI. CDR3 size: 14 residues. V dropped 4 bases and J dropped 2 bases, with 12 bases sitting between them.

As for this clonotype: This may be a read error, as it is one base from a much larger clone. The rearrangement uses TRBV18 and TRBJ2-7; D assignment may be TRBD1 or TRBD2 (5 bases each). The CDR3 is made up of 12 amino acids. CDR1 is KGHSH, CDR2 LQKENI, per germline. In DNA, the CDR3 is TGTGCCAGCTCACAGACAGACTACGAGCAGCACTTC. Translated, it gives CASSQTDYEQHF.

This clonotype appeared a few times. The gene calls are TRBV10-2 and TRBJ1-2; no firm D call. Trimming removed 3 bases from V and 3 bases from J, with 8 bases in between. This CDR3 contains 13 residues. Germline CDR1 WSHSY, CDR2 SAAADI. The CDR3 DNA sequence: TGCGCCAGCAGTGAAGTAGTGCACTATGGCTACACCTTC. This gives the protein CASSEVVHYGYTF.

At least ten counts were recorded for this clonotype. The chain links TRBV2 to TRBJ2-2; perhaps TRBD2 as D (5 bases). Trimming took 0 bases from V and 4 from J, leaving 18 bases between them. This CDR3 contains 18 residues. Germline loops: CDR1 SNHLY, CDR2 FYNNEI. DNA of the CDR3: TGTGCCAGCAGTGAAGCGTGGCGTGCGGAGGATGGCACCGGGGAGCTGTTTTTT. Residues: CASSEAWRAEDGTGELFF.

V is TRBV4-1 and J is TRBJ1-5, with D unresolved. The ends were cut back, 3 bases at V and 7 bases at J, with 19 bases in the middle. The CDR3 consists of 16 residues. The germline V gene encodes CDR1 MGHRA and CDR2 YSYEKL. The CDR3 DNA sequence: TGCGCCAGCAGCCATCAAACCAGAGGGCGCGCCCAGCCCCAGCATTTT. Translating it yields CASSHQTRGRAQPQHF.

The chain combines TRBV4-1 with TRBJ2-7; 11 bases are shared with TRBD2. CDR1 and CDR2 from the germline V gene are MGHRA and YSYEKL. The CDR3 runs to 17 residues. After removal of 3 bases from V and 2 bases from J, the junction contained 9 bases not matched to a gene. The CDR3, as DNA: TGCGCCAGCAGCCACGGGACTAGCGGCGTTGCAACCTACGAGCAGTACTTC. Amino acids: CASSHGTSGVATYEQYF.

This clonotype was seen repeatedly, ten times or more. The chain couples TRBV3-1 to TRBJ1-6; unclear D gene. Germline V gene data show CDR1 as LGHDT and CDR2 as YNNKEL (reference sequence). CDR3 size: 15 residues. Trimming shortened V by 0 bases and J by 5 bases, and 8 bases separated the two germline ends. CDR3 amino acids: CASSQELGDNSPLHF. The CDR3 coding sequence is TGTGCCAGCAGCCAAGAGCTAGGAGATAATTCACCCCTCCACTTT.

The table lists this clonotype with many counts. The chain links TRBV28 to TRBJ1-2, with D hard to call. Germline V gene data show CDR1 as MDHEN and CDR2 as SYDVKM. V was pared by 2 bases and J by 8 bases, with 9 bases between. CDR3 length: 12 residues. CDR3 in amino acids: CASSLSRAGYTF. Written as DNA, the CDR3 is TGTGCCAGCAGTTTAAGTCGGGCAGGCTACACCTTC.

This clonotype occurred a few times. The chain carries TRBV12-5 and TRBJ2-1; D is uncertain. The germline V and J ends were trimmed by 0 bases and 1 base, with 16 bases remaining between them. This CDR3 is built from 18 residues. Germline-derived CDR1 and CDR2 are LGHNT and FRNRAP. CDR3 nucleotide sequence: TGTGCTAGTGGTTTGGTGAGGCGACCCCCTTGGTCCTACAATGAGCAGTTCTTC. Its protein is CASGLVRRPPWSYNEQFF. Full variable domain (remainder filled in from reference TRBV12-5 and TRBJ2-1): DARVTQTPRHKVTEMGQEVTMRCQPILGHNTVFWYRQTMMQGLELLAYFRNRAPLDDSGMPKDRFSAEMPDATLATLKIQPSEPRDSAVYFCASGLVRRPPWSYNEQFFGPGTRLTVL.

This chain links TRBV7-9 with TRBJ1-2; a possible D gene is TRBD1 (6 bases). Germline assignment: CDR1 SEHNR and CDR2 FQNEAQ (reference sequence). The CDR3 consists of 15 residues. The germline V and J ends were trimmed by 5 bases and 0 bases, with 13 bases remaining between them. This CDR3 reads CASSAGTSSNYGYTF. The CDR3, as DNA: TGTGCCAGCAGCGCCGGGACAAGCTCTAACTATGGCTACACCTTC.

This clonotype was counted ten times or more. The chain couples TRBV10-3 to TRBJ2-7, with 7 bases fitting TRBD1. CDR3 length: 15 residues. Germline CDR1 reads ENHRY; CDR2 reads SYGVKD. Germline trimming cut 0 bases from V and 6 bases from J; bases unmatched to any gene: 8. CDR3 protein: CAISESTGERFEQYF. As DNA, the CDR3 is TGTGCCATCAGTGAGTCAACAGGGGAGCGGTTCGAGCAGTACTTC.

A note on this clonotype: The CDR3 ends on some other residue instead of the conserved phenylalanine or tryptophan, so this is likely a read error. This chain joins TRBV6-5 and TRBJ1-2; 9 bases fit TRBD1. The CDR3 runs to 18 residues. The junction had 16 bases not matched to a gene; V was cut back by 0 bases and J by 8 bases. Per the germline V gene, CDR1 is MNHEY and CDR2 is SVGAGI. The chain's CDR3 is CASSYSTPGQGSLRGYTI. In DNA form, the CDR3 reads TGTGCCAGCAGTTACTCGACCCCAGGACAGGGGAGCTTGAGGGGCTACACCATC.

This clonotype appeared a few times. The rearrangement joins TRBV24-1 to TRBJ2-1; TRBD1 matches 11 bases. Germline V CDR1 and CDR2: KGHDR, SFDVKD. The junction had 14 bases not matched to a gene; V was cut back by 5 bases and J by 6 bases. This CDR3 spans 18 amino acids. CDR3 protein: CATSADRGRGTSPNEQFF. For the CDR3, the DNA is TGTGCCACCAGTGCGGACAGGGGGCGAGGGACTAGCCCCAATGAGCAGTTCTTC.